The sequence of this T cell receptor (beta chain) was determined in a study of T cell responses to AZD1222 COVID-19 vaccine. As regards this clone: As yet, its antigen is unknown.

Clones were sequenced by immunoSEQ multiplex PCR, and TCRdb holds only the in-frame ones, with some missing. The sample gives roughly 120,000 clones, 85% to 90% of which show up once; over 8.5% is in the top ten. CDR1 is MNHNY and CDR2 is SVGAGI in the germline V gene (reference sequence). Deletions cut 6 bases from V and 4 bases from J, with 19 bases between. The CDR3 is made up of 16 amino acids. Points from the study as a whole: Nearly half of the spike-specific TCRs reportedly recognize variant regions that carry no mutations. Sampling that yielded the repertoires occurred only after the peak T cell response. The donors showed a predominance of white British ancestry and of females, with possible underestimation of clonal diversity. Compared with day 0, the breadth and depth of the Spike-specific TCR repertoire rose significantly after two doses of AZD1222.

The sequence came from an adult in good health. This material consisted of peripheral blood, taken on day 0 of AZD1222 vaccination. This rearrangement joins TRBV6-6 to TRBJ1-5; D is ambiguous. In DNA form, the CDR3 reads TGTGCCAGCAGCTCAGTTACGGGTGGGGTTAATCAGCCCCAGCATTTT. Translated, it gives CASSSVTGGVNQPQHF.